This TCR beta chain is from a study of T cell responses to AZD1222 COVID-19 vaccine. General observations from the study: Only six or seven AZD1222 recipients tested seropositive at baseline. Donor demographics were predominantly white British with a female majority; clonal diversity may be underestimated.

Sequencing was performed with immunoSEQ multiplex PCR; in TCRdb, only in-frame clones are kept and a portion is missing. Of under 200,000 clones in the sample, about 90% were seen once. With respect to this clone: Its antigen is not identified.

The V end was cut by 0 bases, the J end by 7 bases, with 15 bases between. CDR3 length equals 14 residues. Per germline, CDR1 GTSNPN and CDR2 SVGIG (reference sequence). The material was peripheral blood, obtained 28 days after the second AZD1222 dose. The TCR was taken from an adult who received the AZD1222 COVID-19 vaccine. The rearrangement joins TRBV30 to TRBJ1-1, with D possibly being TRBD1 (5 bases). In DNA, the CDR3 is TGTGCCTGGAGTGTACGGAGAGGGGAAGGTGAAGCTTTCTTT. This codes for CAWSVRRGEGEAFF. Drawing the rest from reference TRBV30 and TRBJ1-1, the complete variable domain is SQTIHQWPATLVQPVGSPLSLECTVEGTSNPNLYWYRQAAGRGLQLLFYSVGIGQISSEVPQNLSASRPQDRQFILSSKKLLLSDSGFYLCAWSVRRGEGEAFFGQGTRLTVV.